What follows are 13 T cell receptor beta chains derived from one specimen sequenced in a study of low-dose radiotherapy and immunotherapy resistance in tumors (dated 2022 in TCRdb). Sequencing was carried out with an Illumina HiSeq 2500. First-strand cDNA was synthesized with Superscript III and a set of TRAV- and TRBV-specific primers, covering both TCRalpha and TCRbeta chains. TCRs were amplified with Phusion for 15 to 20 PCR cycles using a constant-region primer together with the adapter attached to the V primers. The public reads were quality trimmed at Q25 with fastp and then assembled into clones with MiXCR by TCRdb, keeping productive beta chains. Here each entry gathers all rows of one CDR3 protein and keeps the most common genes and DNA. The sample table shows tens of thousands of distinct CDR3 sequences, and 18% are seen once. 2.5% to 3.5% of the sample belongs to the ten largest clones.

Reading the label with the study, this specimen's time point is: before trial treatment. This specimen was PBMCs, taken before treatment. Every receptor here comes from a male donor with prostate cancer.

This clonotype has ten or more counts. The chain combines TRBV15 with TRBJ1-6; 8 bases agree with TRBD1. CDR1 and CDR2 from the germline V gene are LNHNV and YYDKDF (reference sequence). The CDR3 is made up of 14 amino acids. J was trimmed by 8 bases and V by 6 bases; bases with no gene match: 6. This CDR3 is CATSWDRSYSPLHF. The CDR3 coding sequence is TGTGCCACCAGTTGGGACAGGTCCTATTCACCCCTCCACTTT.

In its sample, this clonotype was seen many times. This chain uses TRBV4-1 with TRBJ1-5; possible D gene TRBD1, 6 bases. Germline lookup yields CDR1 MGHRA and CDR2 YSYEKL. The length of the CDR3 is 15 residues. The V gene lost 0 bases and the J gene lost 4 bases, with 10 bases spanning the gap. The CDR3 DNA reads TGCGCCAGCAGCCAAGAGGGGGCAGATAATCAGCCCCAGCATTTT. Its protein is CASSQEGADNQPQHF.

This clonotype was detected many times. CDR3 DNA sequence: TGTGCCAGCAGCTCCCAGAACACCGGGGTTCGTGGCTACACCTTC. This sequence encodes CASSSQNTGVRGYTF. This chain connects TRBV5-6 to TRBJ1-2; D uncertain. CDR1 and CDR2 from the germline V gene are SGHDT and YYEEEE. The CDR3 has 15 residues. V was trimmed by 3 bases and J by 7 bases, leaving 19 bases between them.

At least ten counts were recorded for this clonotype. V and J are TRBV5-6 and TRBJ2-7; D is tentatively TRBD1 or TRBD2 (5 bases each). V shed 3 bases and J shed 1 base, with 11 bases lying between them. The length of the CDR3 is 14 residues. In germline, CDR1 is SGHDT, CDR2 YYEEEE. CDR3 in amino acids: CASSWGFGSYEQYF. CDR3 DNA: TGTGCCAGCAGCTGGGGGTTTGGGTCCTACGAGCAGTACTTC. The full variable domain, rest sourced from reference TRBV5-6 and TRBJ2-7, is DAGVTQSPTHLIKTRGQQVTLRCSPKSGHDTVSWYQQALGQGPQFIFQYYEEEERQRGNFPDRFSGHQFPNYSSELNVNALLLGDSALYLCASSWGFGSYEQYFGPGTRLTVT.

For this clonotype: A read error is the likely source, as a far larger clone sits one nucleotide away. V usage is TRBV6-6 and J usage is TRBJ1-2; D is ambiguous. CDR1 and CDR2 from the germline V gene are MNHNY and SVGAGI (reference sequence). There are 11 residues in the CDR3. The V end lost 11 bases, the J end lost 8 bases, and 15 bases lay between the germline ends. CDR3 sequence: CAPTKRDGYTF. The CDR3 coding sequence is TGTGCCCCCACGAAGAGAGACGGCTACACCTTC.

This clonotype was seen a few times. The chain employs TRBV2 and TRBJ2-7, with D unresolved. CDR3 length equals 15 residues. Germline V gene data show CDR1 as SNHLY and CDR2 as FYNNEI. Trimming cost V 6 bases and J 0 bases, with 15 bases left between them. Here the CDR3 DNA reads TGTGCCAGCAGCAGGACCCCTGATTCCTCCTACGAGCAGTACTTC. Translating gives CASSRTPDSSYEQYF.

On this clonotype: This likely traces to a read error, being one base from a far larger clone. The chain uses TRBV5-1 and TRBJ2-1, with a possible D match to TRBD1 (5 bases). Germline V gene lookup returns CDR1 SGHRS and CDR2 YFSETQ. The CDR3 is 13 amino acids. V was trimmed by 4 bases and J by 10 bases, leaving 15 bases between them. CDR3 coding DNA: TGCGCCAGCAGCCCACAAGACAGTTACGAGCAGTTCTTC. It encodes CASSPQDSYEQFF.

V is TRBV14 and J is TRBJ2-1; either TRBD1 or TRBD2 may supply D (5 bases each). The germline CDR1 and CDR2 sequences are SGHDN and FVKESK. The CDR3 length is 14 residues. Trimming took 2 bases from V and 9 from J, leaving 14 bases between them. CDR3 bases: TGTGCCAGCAGCCAACTACTGGGACGGGGTGAGCAGTTCTTC. Translating it yields CASSQLLGRGEQFF.

This clonotype was detected many times. The chain recombines TRBV6-5 with TRBJ2-7, with D perhaps given as TRBD1 or TRBD2 (5 bases each). Germline CDR1 is MNHEY and CDR2 is SVGAGI. CDR3 size: 15 residues. Trimming removed 6 bases at V and 0 bases at J, with 15 bases between. The CDR3 is CASRTGRHPSYEQYF. DNA of the CDR3: TGTGCCAGCAGAACGGGACGCCACCCCTCCTACGAGCAGTACTTC.

The table lists this clonotype with many counts. V is TRBV11-2 and J is TRBJ2-5; a weak D match, TRBD2 (6 bases). Germline CDR1 SGHAT, CDR2 FQNNGV. CDR3 length: 17 residues. Trimming stripped 0 bases from V and 4 bases from J, with 18 bases between. The CDR3 DNA reads TGTGCCAGCAGCTTAGATGAAGGGGCGCTGGGGGGAGAGACCCAGTACTTC. Translation: CASSLDEGALGGETQYF.

Remarks on this clonotype: A much larger clone is a single base away; this may be a read error. The chain has TRBV20-1 and TRBJ2-3; 9 bases agree with TRBD2. This CDR3 comprises 14 residues. Germline values: CDR1 DFQATT, CDR2 SNEGSKA (reference sequence). Written as DNA, the CDR3 is TGCGGTGCTATAGCGGGGGCCCGAGGTAATACGCAGTATTTT. Amino acids: CGAIAGARGNTQYF.

There are many counts of this clonotype. This rearrangement joins TRBV29-1 to TRBJ1-5, with a possible D match to TRBD1 (5 bases). CDR1 and CDR2 from the germline V gene are SQVTM and ANQGSEA. The V end lost 4 bases, the J end lost 6 bases, and 10 bases lay between the germline ends. This CDR3 is 12 amino acids long. The DNA of the CDR3 is TGCAGCGTTGTAACTGGGGGTCAGCCCCAGCATTTT. Protein: CSVVTGGQPQHF. Full variable domain (missing parts from reference TRBV29-1 and TRBJ1-5): SAVISQKPSRDICQRGTSLTIQCQVDSQVTMMFWYRQQPGQSLTLIATANQGSEATYESGFVIDKFPISRPNLTFSTLTVSNMSPEDSSIYLCSVVTGGQPQHFGDGTRLSIL.

This clonotype was detected many times. The chain couples TRBV19 to TRBJ2-7; 8 bases are a match to TRBD2. The CDR3 is 13 amino acids. V gave up 4 bases and J gave up 4 bases; unmatched junction bases: 3. Germline loops: CDR1 LNHDA, CDR2 SQIVND (reference sequence). The CDR3 here is CASSNRGGYEQYF. The CDR3 DNA follows: TGTGCCAGTAGTAATCGGGGGGGGTACGAGCAGTACTTC.